Presented here are 20 T cell receptor beta chains from one specimen sequenced in a study of blood T cell repertoires in COVID-19. Profiling relied on immunoSEQ multiplex PCR, and the TCRdb table lists in-frame clones only, not all of them. The sample includes more than 110,000 clones, approximately 84% of them seen just once. The specimen sequenced was PBMCs or T cells enriched from blood (not recorded which). These receptors all come from a young woman who had been exposed to COVID-19.

The genes are TRBV28 and TRBJ1-5, with D hard to call. This CDR3 has 14 amino acids. Trimming pared 7 bases from V and 1 base from J, leaving 11 bases between. The germline CDR1 and CDR2 sequences are MDHEN and SYDVKM. CDR3 sequence (DNA): TGTGCCAGCAATAAGAGACTCAGCAATCAGCCCCAGCATTTT. Translation gives CASNKRLSNQPQHF.

The V and J genes are TRBV21-1 and TRBJ2-5; the tabulated D call, TRBD2, remains unverified against the DNA. TRBV21-1 has pseudogene status. The CDR3 has 15 amino acids. The CDR3 DNA is TGTGCCAGCAGCAAATGTGGGTCTCGGGGAGAGACCCAGTACTTC. The encoded protein is CASSKCGSRGETQYF.

This rearrangement joins TRBV7-9 to TRBJ2-5; unclear D gene. CDR3 length equals 13 residues. Trimming took off 7 bases at V and 0 bases at J, with 9 bases between the two ends. Germline CDR1 reads SEHNR; CDR2 reads FQNEAQ (reference sequence). In DNA, the CDR3 is TGTGCCAGCAACAGTCGGTACCAAGAGACCCAGTACTTC. Its protein is CASNSRYQETQYF.

The rearrangement joins TRBV4-1 to TRBJ2-3, with D possibly matching TRBD2 (6 bases). Germline values: CDR1 MGHRA, CDR2 YSYEKL. The CDR3 contains 15 residues. V dropped 5 bases and J dropped 0 bases, with 12 bases sitting between them. CDR3 sequence (DNA): TGCGCCAGCAGCACATTAGCGGCGAGCACAGATACGCAGTATTTT. Its protein product is CASSTLAASTDTQYF.

CDR3 DNA sequence: TGTGCCTGGCACCGACGATTAGGACGGACCAGGGTCTCTTCTGGGGCCAACGTCCTGACTTTC. It encodes CAWHRRLGRTRVSSGANVLTF. This chain joins TRBV30 and TRBJ2-6, with D tentatively TRBD1 (5 bases). The CDR3 has 21 residues. V was clipped by 5 bases and J by 1 base, with 30 bases between them. The germline CDR1 and CDR2 sequences are GTSNPN and SVGIG (reference sequence).

The chain carries TRBV6-5 and TRBJ2-1; D possibly corresponds to TRBD2 (5 bases). The germline CDR1 and CDR2 sequences are MNHEY and SVGAGI. The ends were cut back, 0 bases at V and 8 bases at J, with 8 bases in the middle. The CDR3 spans 13 residues. The CDR3 is CASSYSERHEQFF. The CDR3, as DNA: TGTGCCAGCAGTTACTCGGAGCGGCATGAGCAGTTCTTC.

The chain is built from TRBV5-4 and TRBJ1-1; D remains ambiguous. In germline, CDR1 is SGHNT, CDR2 YYREEE (reference sequence). CDR3 length: 15 residues. V lost 0 bases, J lost 4 bases, and 13 bases lay in between. Written as DNA, the CDR3 is TGTGCCAGCAGCTTGGATGCGGGCGGGAGCACTGAAGCTTTCTTT. Translating it yields CASSLDAGGSTEAFF.

This rearrangement joins TRBV5-1 to TRBJ2-5; a weak D match, TRBD2 (5 bases). Germline lookup yields CDR1 SGHRS and CDR2 YFSETQ. Trimming removed 0 bases from V and 5 bases from J, with 11 bases in between. This CDR3 comprises 14 residues. The CDR3: CASSLGGYGETQYF. The CDR3 coding sequence is TGCGCCAGCAGCTTGGGAGGGTACGGGGAGACCCAGTACTTC.

This clone was found a few times. The V and J genes are TRBV7-2 and TRBJ1-1; D gene uncertain. Germline V gives CDR1 SGHTA, CDR2 FQGNSA. V was shortened by 3 bases and J by 4 bases, with 12 bases between the two germline ends. The CDR3 consists of 14 residues. The CDR3 bases are TGTGCCAGCAGCTTTACATCGCCCCCCACTGAAGCTTTCTTT. As protein: CASSFTSPPTEAFF.

This clone is a singleton in its sample. The chain is built from TRBV9 and TRBJ1-3; tentatively, D is TRBD1 (5 bases). V lost 0 bases and J 0 bases, leaving 10 bases between the germline ends. Germline V gene data show CDR1 as SGDLS and CDR2 as YYNGEE. The CDR3 loop spans 16 amino acids. The CDR3: CASSVEQALSGNTIYF. CDR3 DNA sequence: TGTGCCAGCAGCGTAGAACAGGCACTCTCTGGAAACACCATATATTTT.

The sample holds a few counts of this clone. The J gene is TRBJ1-2, the V gene TRBV20-1; maybe TRBD1 (6 bases). CDR1 is DFQATT, CDR2 SNEGSKA, per germline (reference sequence). Trimming took 3 bases from V and 2 from J, leaving 16 bases between them. The length of the CDR3 is 15 residues. In DNA, the CDR3 is TGCAGTGCTAGTCCTCCCACAGGGTTCAACTATGGCTACACCTTC. Amino acid sequence: CSASPPTGFNYGYTF.

The J gene is TRBJ1-1, the V gene TRBV14; 11 nucleotides agree with TRBD1. V gave up 6 bases and J gave up 7 bases; unmatched junction bases: 10. CDR3 length: 15 amino acids. Per germline, CDR1 SGHDN and CDR2 FVKESK. The CDR3 DNA reads as TGTGCCAGCAGACTAAAAGAGGACAGGGGGCTTGAAGCTTTCTTT. Translated: CASRLKEDRGLEAFF.

In this sample, this clone turned up once. This sequence joins TRBV30 and TRBJ1-6, with 8 bases lining up with TRBD1. Unmatched junction bases numbered 7, after V lost 4 bases and J lost 8 bases. The CDR3 sequence is 14 residues long. Germline V gives CDR1 GTSNPN, CDR2 SVGIG (reference sequence). CDR3 loop: CAWTGQGAYSPLHF. CDR3 coding DNA: TGTGCCTGGACAGGGCAGGGGGCTTATTCACCCCTCCACTTT.

This chain joins TRBV30 and TRBJ2-7; D is unresolved. V was cut by 3 bases and J by 0 bases, with 6 bases left in between. Germline CDR1 reads GTSNPN; CDR2 reads SVGIG (reference sequence). The CDR3 is made up of 12 amino acids. The CDR3 protein is CAWRSGSYEQYF. The CDR3 nucleotides read TGTGCCTGGAGGTCGGGCTCCTACGAGCAGTACTTC.

The chain couples TRBV18 to TRBJ2-1, with TRBD2 matching over 9 bases. The CDR3 spans 15 residues. CDR1 is KGHSH, CDR2 LQKENI, per germline. J gave up 6 bases and V 4 bases, and 7 bases lay outside the gene matches. The CDR3 bases are TGTGCCAGCTCACAATCTAGCGGGAACGGCAATGAGCAGTTCTTC. Translating gives CASSQSSGNGNEQFF.

J is TRBJ1-5 and V is TRBV6-2 or TRBV6-3; a possible D gene is TRBD1 (6 bases). Germline V gives CDR1 MNHEY, CDR2 SVGEGT. This CDR3 region has 16 residues. The V end lost 0 bases, the J end lost 4 bases, and 13 bases lay between the germline ends. The CDR3 region has the DNA TGTGCCAGCAGTTACTCGAGCAGGGGTCGGAATCAGCCCCAGCATTTT. Translated: CASSYSSRGRNQPQHF.

This clone has just a few counts. The V gene is TRBV11-1, the J gene TRBJ2-2; D ambiguous. The germline V gene has CDR1 SGHAT and CDR2 FQDESV (reference sequence). Trimming shortened V by 5 bases and J by 6 bases, and 13 bases separated the two germline ends. The CDR3 totals 14 residues. In DNA, the CDR3 is TGTGCCAGCAGCCTAACCCATAACGCCGGGGAGCTGTTTTTT. Its translation: CASSLTHNAGELFF. Variable domain in full (rest from reference TRBV11-1 and TRBJ2-2): EAEVAQSPRYKITEKSQAVAFWCDPISGHATLYWYRQILGQGPELLVQFQDESVVDDSQLPKDRFSAERLKGVDSTLKIQPAELGDSAMYLCASSLTHNAGELFFGEGSRLTVL.

Written as DNA, the CDR3 is TGTGCCAGCAGCCAGAGTCTTAGCGGGAGTCAGGAGACCCAGTACTTC. Translating it yields CASSQSLSGSQETQYF. The V and J genes are TRBV3-1 (or the pseudogene TRBV3-2) and TRBJ2-5, with TRBD2 matching 9 bases. The CDR3 sequence is 16 residues long. CDR1 is LGHDT, CDR2 YNNKEL, per germline (reference sequence). V lost 3 bases, J lost 5 bases, and 10 bases stayed unmatched.

The chain uses TRBV7-9 and TRBJ1-2, with D unclear. V was cut by 5 bases and J by 0 bases, with 10 bases left in between. CDR1 SEHNR and CDR2 FQNEAQ come from the germline V gene (reference sequence). This CDR3 has 14 amino acids. The CDR3 sequence is CASSPQRSNYGYTF. In nucleotides, the CDR3 is TGTGCCAGCAGCCCTCAACGGTCTAACTATGGCTACACCTTC. The full variable domain, in which reference TRBV7-9 and TRBJ1-2 provide the parts outside the CDR3, is DTGVSQNPRHKITKRGQNVTFRCDPISEHNRLYWYRQTLGQGPEFLTYFQNEAQLEKSRLLSDRFSAERPKGSFSTLEIQRTEQGDSAMYLCASSPQRSNYGYTFGSGTRLTVV.

The table lists this clone with a few counts. The chain has TRBV5-1 and TRBJ1-1; TRBD1 matches 10 bases. The CDR3 totals 15 residues. J was trimmed by 4 bases and V by 7 bases; bases with no gene match: 10. Germline V gene lookup returns CDR1 SGHRS and CDR2 YFSETQ. In DNA, the CDR3 is TGCGCCAGCGACTACGGGACAGGGGTAATCACTGAAGCTTTCTTT. Protein sequence: CASDYGTGVITEAFF. The entire variable domain, with the rest obtained from reference TRBV5-1 and TRBJ1-1, is as follows: KAGVTQTPRYLIKTRGQQVTLSCSPISGHRSVSWYQQTPGQGLQFLFEYFSETQRNKGNFPGRFSGRQFSNSRSEMNVSTLELGDSALYLCASDYGTGVITEAFFGQGTRLTVV.